This T cell receptor beta chain was retrieved from a study of OX40 agonist ivuxolimab in advanced cancers. The V end was cut by 1 base, the J end by 0 bases, with 11 bases between. Germline CDR1 reads LNHDA; CDR2 reads SQIVND (reference sequence). The CDR3 totals 16 residues. TCRdb keeps only in-frame clones here, not all; method: immunoSEQ multiplex PCR. The data hold tens of thousands of clones, with 88% observed a single time. The chain is built from TRBV19 and TRBJ2-3; possibly TRBD2 for D (5 bases). The sample here was CD4+ or CD8+ T cells sorted from blood, taken in a trial of the OX40 agonist ivuxolimab. This receptor was obtained from an adult with an advanced solid tumor such as melanoma, head and neck, liver or kidney cancer. The CDR3 is CASSIGSSPSTDTQYF. For the CDR3, the DNA is TGTGCCAGTAGTATAGGGTCTAGCCCTAGCACAGATACGCAGTATTTT.